Below are 31 T cell receptor beta chains sequenced from a single sample in a study of shared clonotypes between healthy human individuals. TCRdb's copy holds only in-frame clones and misses some; the assay was immunoSEQ multiplex PCR. This sample has about 2.4 million clones, with around nine tenths found just once. The sample consisted of naive CD4+ T cells sorted from blood. Subset given: CD45RA+ positively selected. These TCRs come from a man younger than 30 in good health.

The chain uses TRBV5-5 and TRBJ2-6, with D uncertain. Trimming stripped 1 base from V and 0 bases from J, with 5 bases between. The CDR3 contains 15 residues. Germline values: CDR1 SGHKS, CDR2 YYEKEE (reference sequence). The CDR3 region is CASSLPASGANVLTF. DNA for the CDR3: TGTGCCAGCAGCTTGCCGGCCTCTGGGGCCAACGTCCTGACTTTC.

V usage is TRBV7-9 and J usage is TRBJ2-5; 7 nucleotides match TRBD1. Germline CDR1 and CDR2: SEHNR and FQNEAQ (reference sequence). V was clipped by 3 bases and J by 7 bases; unmatched bases: 14. This CDR3 is 16 amino acids long. The CDR3 DNA sequence: TGTGCCAGCAGCTTGGACAACCGGGACCCAGGGGGGACCCAGTACTTC. Protein product: CASSLDNRDPGGTQYF. Full variable domain (missing parts from reference TRBV7-9 and TRBJ2-5): DTGVSQNPRHKITKRGQNVTFRCDPISEHNRLYWYRQTLGQGPEFLTYFQNEAQLEKSRLLSDRFSAERPKGSFSTLEIQRTEQGDSAMYLCASSLDNRDPGGTQYFGPGTRLLVL.

This clone was counted once. CDR3 sequence reads: CARSLGAAGDRYEQYF. The CDR3 region has the DNA TGTGCCAGAAGCTTGGGGGCGGCGGGAGATCGGTACGAGCAGTACTTC. The rearrangement links TRBV5-3 to TRBJ2-7; 7 bases line up with TRBD2. TRBV5-3 is classed as an ORF, of uncertain function. V gave up 0 bases and J gave up 4 bases; unmatched junction bases: 10. The CDR3 covers 16 residues.

The J gene is TRBJ1-1, the V gene TRBV18; 7 bases map to TRBD1. The CDR3 runs 14 residues. The J segment lost 4 bases and the V segment lost 1 base, leaving 3 bases of the junction unmatched. Germline assignment: CDR1 KGHSH and CDR2 LQKENI. The CDR3 sequence: CASSPQGAVTEAFF. The DNA for the CDR3 is TGTGCCAGCTCACCACAGGGGGCGGTCACTGAAGCTTTCTTT.

The chain couples TRBV2 to TRBJ1-6; 8 bases align to TRBD1. This CDR3 region has 17 residues. Germline CDR1 reads SNHLY; CDR2 reads FYNNEI. J was trimmed by 9 bases and V by 6 bases; bases with no gene match: 16. The CDR3 reads CASSKSINQGASSPLHF. The CDR3 DNA reads as TGTGCCAGCAGCAAATCAATCAACCAGGGGGCTAGTTCACCCCTCCACTTT.

The gene calls are TRBV7-9 and TRBJ2-7, with D perhaps TRBD1 (6 bases). The CDR3 is made up of 13 amino acids. The germline V gene has CDR1 SEHNR and CDR2 FQNEAQ (reference sequence). Trimming cost V 5 bases and J 10 bases, with 18 bases left between them. CDR3 residues: CASSQNLPDRQYF. The CDR3 coding sequence is TGTGCCAGCAGCCAGAACTTACCGGACAGACAGTACTTC.

This clone has more than one count but fewer than ten. The chain couples TRBV29-1 to TRBJ1-3, with 8 nucleotides matching TRBD1. The CDR3 totals 14 residues. After removal of 4 bases from V and 0 bases from J, the junction contained 2 bases not matched to a gene. From germline, CDR1 is SQVTM and CDR2 ANQGSEA. The CDR3, as DNA: TGCAGCGTTGTTGGGACAGGCTCTGGAAACACCATATATTTT. Translating it yields CSVVGTGSGNTIYF.

V usage is TRBV5-1 and J usage is TRBJ2-1; perhaps TRBD2 as D (5 bases). V lost 7 bases to trimming and J lost 7 bases, with 12 bases between them. The germline V gene encodes CDR1 SGHRS and CDR2 YFSETQ. The CDR3 spans 12 residues. This chain's CDR3 is CASSTRGNEQFF. In DNA form, the CDR3 reads TGCGCCAGCTCGACTCGGGGAAATGAGCAGTTCTTC.

About this clone: Different DNA sequences within this sample yield the same CDR3. The gene calls are TRBV5-6 and TRBJ1-6; D gene uncertain. The germline CDR1 and CDR2 sequences are SGHDT and YYEEEE. V gave up 0 bases and J gave up 7 bases, with 5 bases separating them. The CDR3 has 13 residues. CDR3 in amino acids: CASSLAGNSPLHF. In DNA form, the CDR3 reads TGTGCCAGCAGCTTGGCCGGGAATTCACCCCTCCACTTT.

V gene TRBV7-8 combines with J gene TRBJ1-2; D gene uncertain. Germline V lookup: CDR1 SGHVS, CDR2 FQNEAQ. The V end was cut by 5 bases, the J end by 1 base, with 23 bases between. The CDR3 totals 18 residues. CDR3 DNA sequence: TGTGCCAGCAGCCCAGTGATCATCTGGCAGGAGGGTAACTATGGCTACACCTTC. Translated, it gives CASSPVIIWQEGNYGYTF.

This sequence joins TRBV6-1 and TRBJ2-3; D perhaps matches TRBD1 (7 bases). Germline CDR1 is MNHNS and CDR2 is SASEGT. The CDR3 totals 15 residues. The V end lost 7 bases, the J end lost 3 bases, and 17 bases lay between the germline ends. The chain's CDR3 is CASTGGIMRTDTQYF. CDR3 bases: TGTGCCAGCACAGGGGGGATAATGAGAACAGATACGCAGTATTTT.

V and J are TRBV5-1 and TRBJ2-1; tentatively, D is TRBD1 (5 bases). Trimming left V 1 base short and J 4 bases short, with 12 bases between. The CDR3 sequence is 15 residues long. Germline V CDR1 and CDR2: SGHRS, YFSETQ. The CDR3 nucleotides are TGCGCCAGCAGCTTGCGGGCAGGGCAGTACAATGAGCAGTTCTTC. Its protein product is CASSLRAGQYNEQFF. Complete variable domain (other parts from reference TRBV5-1 and TRBJ2-1): KAGVTQTPRYLIKTRGQQVTLSCSPISGHRSVSWYQQTPGQGLQFLFEYFSETQRNKGNFPGRFSGRQFSNSRSEMNVSTLELGDSALYLCASSLRAGQYNEQFFGPGTRLTVL.

The V call is TRBV6-5, the J call TRBJ2-3; weak D call: TRBD2 (6 bases). The germline V gene encodes CDR1 MNHEY and CDR2 SVGAGI. CDR3 length equals 15 residues. Trimming took 6 bases from V and 2 from J, leaving 15 bases between them. The CDR3 here is CASRESAGFTDTQYF. The CDR3 DNA reads as TGTGCCAGCAGGGAATCAGCGGGCTTCACAGATACGCAGTATTTT.

With respect to this clone: In the same sample, other DNA sequences code for this CDR3. CDR3 loop: CASRRTANTEAFF. CDR3 DNA sequence: TGTGCCAGCAGACGGACAGCGAACACTGAAGCTTTCTTT. The gene calls are TRBV2 and TRBJ1-1, with D tentatively TRBD1 (6 bases). The ends were cut back, 6 bases at V and 1 base at J, with 9 bases in the middle. Germline V lookup: CDR1 SNHLY, CDR2 FYNNEI. This CDR3 spans 13 amino acids.

V is TRBV9 and J is TRBJ1-3; 10 positions agree with TRBD1. Unmatched junction bases numbered 13, after V lost 0 bases and J lost 4 bases. In germline, CDR1 is SGDLS, CDR2 YYNGEE. This CDR3 comprises 19 residues. The CDR3 here is CASSVASGQGELGGNTIYF. As DNA, the CDR3 is TGTGCCAGCAGCGTAGCTTCCGGACAGGGGGAATTAGGCGGAAACACCATATATTTT. The complete variable domain, with remaining parts taken from reference TRBV9 and TRBJ1-3, reads DSGVTQTPKHLITATGQRVTLRCSPRSGDLSVYWYQQSLDQGLQFLIQYYNGEERAKGNILERFSAQQFPDLHSELNLSSLELGDSALYFCASSVASGQGELGGNTIYFGEGSWLTVV.

On this clone: The same CDR3 can be traced to other DNA sequences in this sample. This chain connects TRBV6-5 to TRBJ2-7, with D hard to call. CDR3 length: 11 amino acids. From germline, CDR1 is MNHEY and CDR2 SVGAGI. V shed 4 bases and J shed 4 bases, with 5 bases lying between them. The CDR3: CASSSLYEQYF. In nucleotides, the CDR3 is TGTGCCAGCAGTTCCCTGTACGAGCAGTACTTC.

The V and J genes are TRBV9 and TRBJ1-1; possibly TRBD1 for D (5 bases). The V and J ends lost 2 bases and 4 bases respectively, with 18 bases between them. The CDR3 has 16 amino acids. Germline-derived CDR1 and CDR2 are SGDLS and YYNGEE. The CDR3 DNA sequence: TGTGCCAGCAGCGTCCGGGACGTAAGGGTAGGCACTGAAGCTTTCTTT. Protein: CASSVRDVRVGTEAFF.

The chain carries TRBV30 and TRBJ1-5, with 8 bases matching TRBD1. From germline, CDR1 is GTSNPN and CDR2 SVGIG (reference sequence). Germline trimming cut 1 base from V and 2 bases from J; bases unmatched to any gene: 4. This CDR3 comprises 15 residues. CDR3 sequence reads: CAWSGKDRGNQPQHF. CDR3 in DNA: TGTGCCTGGAGTGGAAAGGACAGGGGCAATCAGCCCCAGCATTTT.

The chain links TRBV28 to TRBJ2-7; 7 bases match TRBD1. The CDR3 is 16 residues long. Germline lookup yields CDR1 MDHEN and CDR2 SYDVKM. The trim removed 0 bases at V and 1 base at J, leaving 6 bases unmatched. The chain's CDR3 is CASSLWETGRSYEQYF. The CDR3 region has the DNA TGTGCCAGCAGTTTATGGGAGACAGGGCGATCCTACGAGCAGTACTTC.

The V gene is TRBV7-3, the J gene TRBJ2-3, with D perhaps being TRBD1 or TRBD2 (6 bases each). The V gene's germline CDR1 is SGHTA and CDR2 FQGTGA. The CDR3 is 14 amino acids. V lost 5 bases and J 5 bases, leaving 14 bases between the germline ends. Here the CDR3 DNA reads TGTGCCAGCAGCCAAAACGGGGGCAAAGATACGCAGTATTTT. Its protein product is CASSQNGGKDTQYF.

The chain employs TRBV7-9 and TRBJ1-3; D not resolved. The germline V gene encodes CDR1 SEHNR and CDR2 FQNEAQ (reference sequence). Trimming removed 2 bases from V and 0 bases from J, with 8 bases in between. This CDR3 spans 15 amino acids. The CDR3 sequence is CASSLIQISGNTIYF. DNA of the CDR3: TGTGCCAGCAGCTTAATACAGATCTCTGGAAACACCATATATTTT.

The chain employs TRBV19 and TRBJ2-5, with 13 bases aligning to TRBD2. Germline-derived CDR1 and CDR2 are LNHDA and SQIVND (reference sequence). Unmatched junction bases numbered 32, after V lost 5 bases and J lost 5 bases. The CDR3 has 24 amino acids. In DNA, the CDR3 is TGTGCCAGTAGTCCAAACCGACCTGCTGGGGGCGCAAGAACTAGCGGGAGGGAGGCGGAGACCCAGTACTTC. Its protein product is CASSPNRPAGGARTSGREAETQYF. The full variable domain, rest sourced from reference TRBV19 and TRBJ2-5, is DGGITQSPKYLFRKEGQNVTLSCEQNLNHDAMYWYRQDPGQGLRLIYYSQIVNDFQKGDIAEGYSVSREKKESFPLTVTSAQKNPTAFYLCASSPNRPAGGARTSGREAETQYFGPGTRLLVL.

On this clone itself: This sample also contains other DNA sequences that code for the same CDR3. This rearrangement joins TRBV7-9 to TRBJ1-4; the match to TRBD1 covers 8 bases. The CDR3 runs to 15 residues. V shed 3 bases, J shed 0 bases, and the junction held 0 bases outside the gene matches. In germline, CDR1 is SEHNR, CDR2 FQNEAQ (reference sequence). CDR3 in amino acids: CASSLGQATNEKLFF. CDR3 DNA sequence: TGTGCCAGCAGCTTGGGACAGGCAACTAATGAAAAACTGTTTTTT.

The V and J genes are TRBV23-1 and TRBJ1-1, with 7 bases matching TRBD1. TRBV23-1 is given ORF status, its function remaining uncertain. The trim removed 6 bases at V and 5 bases at J, leaving 9 bases unmatched. This CDR3 contains 14 residues. CDR3 residues: CASSLRGQRTEAFF. The DNA for the CDR3 is TGCGCCAGCAGCCTTAGGGGGCAAAGGACTGAAGCTTTCTTT.

This chain uses TRBV4-1 with TRBJ2-5, with TRBD2 matching over 8 bases. The DNA end favors TRBJ2-7, so the J call may be wrong. Germline V gene lookup returns CDR1 MGHRA and CDR2 YSYEKL. This CDR3 spans 16 amino acids. The CDR3: CASSQDRSGSSYEQYF. Written as DNA, the CDR3 is TGCGCCAGCAGCCAAGATCGGAGCGGGAGCTCCTACGAGCAGTACTTC.

The genes are TRBV27 and TRBJ2-7; 14 bases align to TRBD2. Trimming at V came to 3 bases and at J to 0 bases, leaving 10 bases not matched to a gene. The CDR3 length is 19 residues. Germline lookup yields CDR1 MNHEY and CDR2 SMNVEV (reference sequence). CDR3 bases: TGTGCCAGCAGTTTCTCGATCCCGGGACTAGCGGGAGCCTCCTACGAGCAGTACTTC. Translating gives CASSFSIPGLAGASYEQYF.

The chain employs TRBV18 and TRBJ2-7; TRBD1 agrees at 12 bases. In germline, CDR1 is KGHSH, CDR2 LQKENI. The CDR3 sequence is 15 residues long. The ends lost 3 bases at V and 5 bases at J; junction bases unmatched: 5. This CDR3 reads CASSPMGQGADEQYF. For the CDR3, the DNA is TGTGCCAGCTCACCGATGGGACAGGGGGCGGACGAGCAGTACTTC.

The chain recombines TRBV6-1 with TRBJ2-7, with 8 bases identical to TRBD2. CDR3 size: 16 residues. After removal of 2 bases from V and 5 bases from J, the junction contained 11 bases not matched to a gene. Germline CDR1 and CDR2: MNHNS and SASEGT. CDR3 DNA: TGTGCCAGCAGTGAAAGGAGGAGCGGGGGTGTCCACGAGCAGTACTTC. Protein sequence: CASSERRSGGVHEQYF.

This chain links TRBV5-8 with TRBJ1-6, with D uncertain. The CDR3 consists of 14 residues. Trimming took off 0 bases at V and 5 bases at J, with 6 bases between the two ends. The germline gives CDR1 SGHTS, CDR2 YDEGEE. CDR3 protein: CASSLGPNNSPLHF. For the CDR3, the DNA is TGTGCCAGCAGCTTGGGACCGAATAATTCACCCCTCCACTTT.

The rearrangement links TRBV19 to TRBJ1-1, with D possibly TRBD1 on 6 matching bases. The germline gives CDR1 LNHDA, CDR2 SQIVND (reference sequence). Trimming took off 5 bases at V and 1 base at J, with 11 bases between the two ends. The CDR3 runs 14 residues. Here the CDR3 reads CASSRGGQNTEAFF. CDR3 bases: TGTGCCAGTAGTCGGGGGGGGCAGAACACTGAAGCTTTCTTT.

Note on this clone: Other DNA sequences in this sample translate to the same CDR3. J is TRBJ1-5 and V is TRBV10-3, with D perhaps TRBD1 (6 bases). CDR3 size: 13 residues. CDR1 and CDR2 from the germline V gene are ENHRY and SYGVKD. V lost 6 bases to trimming and J lost 3 bases, with 9 bases between them. The CDR3 sequence is CAIRGQSNQPQHF. DNA for the CDR3: TGTGCCATCAGAGGACAGTCCAATCAGCCCCAGCATTTT.